Shown below are 9 T cell receptor beta chains from a single sample sequenced in a study of T-cell memory formation after mild COVID-19. Via MiXCR, TCRdb re-called the 5' RACE reads, giving one row per CDR3 protein. The sample consists of roughly 300,000 distinct CDR3 sequences, around 8% of them appearing once. The sequencing input was PBMCs or a T cell subset sorted from them (not recorded which). The receptors shown here come from a man between 18 and 29 years old who had mild COVID-19 (a few samples of this study predate the infection). Cell type and time point are not known.

This clonotype occurred a few times. CDR3 sequence: CASGDRQNTEAFF. Here the CDR3 DNA reads TGCGCCAGCGGCGACAGGCAGAACACTGAAGCTTTCTTT. The gene calls are TRBV4-1 and TRBJ1-1, with D possibly matching TRBD1 (6 bases). The CDR3 has 13 amino acids. The germline CDR1 and CDR2 sequences are MGHRA and YSYEKL. V was clipped by 8 bases and J by 1 base, with 11 bases between them.

The V call is TRBV4-1, the J call TRBJ2-3, with unresolved D. Germline V gene lookup returns CDR1 MGHRA and CDR2 YSYEKL. The CDR3 runs 16 residues. V was clipped by 4 bases and J by 0 bases, with 14 bases between them. The CDR3 DNA reads TGCGCCAGCAGCCGCTTGGACCTTGTTAGCACAGATACGCAGTATTTT. It translates to CASSRLDLVSTDTQYF.

This clonotype was observed a few times. The chain employs TRBV5-1 and TRBJ2-1, with TRBD1 as a possible D gene (6 bases). Trimming stripped 0 bases from V and 4 bases from J, with 17 bases between. Germline-derived CDR1 and CDR2 are SGHRS and YFSETQ. The length of the CDR3 is 17 residues. The DNA for the CDR3 is TGCGCCAGCAGCTTGGAGGTTGGGGCAGGGGCGTACAATGAGCAGTTCTTC. This translates into CASSLEVGAGAYNEQFF.

The CDR3 here is CASSLFAGGTDTQYF. CDR3 DNA: TGTGCCAGCAGCCTTTTTGCGGGGGGGACAGATACGCAGTATTTT. The chain has TRBV14 and TRBJ2-3; 9 bases match TRBD2. This CDR3 spans 15 amino acids. The ends lost 4 bases at V and 3 bases at J; junction bases unmatched: 5. Germline loops: CDR1 SGHDN, CDR2 FVKESK.

A few counts support this clonotype. The V call is TRBV5-1, the J call TRBJ1-2; TRBD1 is a possible D gene (6 bases). With 4 bases removed from V and 4 bases from J, the gap between germline ends came to 17 bases. Looked up from germline, CDR1 is SGHRS and CDR2 is YFSETQ. The CDR3 extends over 15 amino acids. Written as DNA, the CDR3 is TGCGCCAGCAGCCGTTACATCGACAGGTCCTATGGCTACACCTTC. It yields the protein CASSRYIDRSYGYTF.

In this sample, this clonotype turned up a few times. The CDR3, as DNA: TGTGCCAGCAGCTCCCCCGGGACAGGCACAGATACGCAGTATTTT. Translating gives CASSSPGTGTDTQYF. The chain has TRBV7-3 and TRBJ2-3; TRBD1 matches at 7 bases. Germline V lookup: CDR1 SGHTA, CDR2 FQGTGA. The CDR3 runs 15 residues. V lost 4 bases and J lost 1; bases outside the gene matches: 5.

The chain joins TRBV7-8 to TRBJ1-5; 9 bases align to TRBD1. Unmatched junction bases numbered 9, after V lost 5 bases and J lost 7 bases. The CDR3 runs to 15 residues. CDR1 is SGHVS and CDR2 is FQNEAQ in the germline V gene. The CDR3 is CASSQFTGGGQPQHF. The CDR3 DNA reads as TGTGCCAGCAGCCAATTCACAGGGGGCGGGCAGCCCCAGCATTTT.

This clonotype was found a few times. J is TRBJ2-1 and V is TRBV10-2, with 7 bases aligning to TRBD2. Germline V gene lookup returns CDR1 WSHSY and CDR2 SAAADI. Trimming cost V 2 bases and J 3 bases; bases outside gene matches: 4. The CDR3 totals 15 residues. The CDR3 loop is CASSEQPGGYNEQFF. DNA for the CDR3: TGCGCCAGCAGTGAGCAGCCGGGGGGCTACAATGAGCAGTTCTTC.

This clonotype was counted only a few times. This sequence joins TRBV6-2 or TRBV6-3 and TRBJ2-1; TRBD2 is a possible D gene (7 bases). CDR1 MNHEY and CDR2 SVGEGT come from the germline V gene. This CDR3 spans 12 amino acids. The V gene lost 6 bases and the J gene lost 10 bases, with 13 bases spanning the gap. The CDR3 sequence is CASRKGGGEQFF. Here the CDR3 DNA reads TGTGCCAGCAGGAAAGGGGGGGGGGAGCAGTTCTTC.